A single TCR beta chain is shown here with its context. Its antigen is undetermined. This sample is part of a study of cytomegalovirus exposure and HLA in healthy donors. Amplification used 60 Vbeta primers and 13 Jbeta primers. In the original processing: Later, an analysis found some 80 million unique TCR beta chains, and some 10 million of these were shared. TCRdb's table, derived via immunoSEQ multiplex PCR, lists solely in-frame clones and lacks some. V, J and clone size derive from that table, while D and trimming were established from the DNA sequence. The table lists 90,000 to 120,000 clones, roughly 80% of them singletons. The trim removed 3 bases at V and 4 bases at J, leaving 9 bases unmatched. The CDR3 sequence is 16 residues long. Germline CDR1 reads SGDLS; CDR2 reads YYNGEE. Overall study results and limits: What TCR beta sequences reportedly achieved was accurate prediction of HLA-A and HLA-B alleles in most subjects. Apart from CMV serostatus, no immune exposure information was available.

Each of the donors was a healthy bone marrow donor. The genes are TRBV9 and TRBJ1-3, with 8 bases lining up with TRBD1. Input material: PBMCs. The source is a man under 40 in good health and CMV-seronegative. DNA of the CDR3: TGTGCCAGCAGCGCGACCCAGGGGGCGTCGGGAAACACCATATATTTT. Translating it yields CASSATQGASGNTIYF.